A single sample is the source of the 31 T cell receptor beta chains below, sequenced in a study of T cells in Graves' hyperthyroidism and ophthalmopathy. Amplified TCR beta CDR3 regions derived from RNA transcripts. During a first-round RT-PCR of the TCR CDR3, the HTBI primer set was used. MiXCR, run by TCRdb on the multiplex PCR reads, gives a single entry per CDR3 protein. The repertoire holds hundreds of thousands of distinct CDR3 sequences, with about 45% as singletons. The sample comprised peripheral blood or thyroid tissue (not recorded which). Every receptor here comes from an adult man with Graves' disease, either hyperthyroidism or ophthalmopathy (not recorded which).

This clonotype appeared a few times. The chain recombines TRBV7-9 with TRBJ2-5; 11 bases fit TRBD2. This CDR3 region has 16 residues. The junction had 1 base not matched to a gene; V was cut back by 1 base and J by 0 bases. Germline CDR1 SEHNR, CDR2 FQNEAQ (reference sequence). CDR3: CASSLELAGDQETQYF. CDR3 nucleotides: TGTGCCAGCAGCTTAGAACTAGCGGGGGACCAAGAGACCCAGTACTTC.

CDR3 in amino acids: CASRALAGGETQYF. The CDR3 nucleotides are TGTGCCAGCAGAGCACTAGCGGGAGGAGAGACCCAGTACTTC. The rearrangement uses TRBV6-1 and TRBJ2-5, with 12 bases lining up with TRBD2. Germline CDR1 MNHNS, CDR2 SASEGT. This CDR3 contains 14 residues. Trimming took 6 bases from V and 4 from J; bases not matched to a gene: 3.

The chain has TRBV12-3 or TRBV12-4 and TRBJ1-5; weak D call: TRBD1 (5 bases). This CDR3 is 13 amino acids long. V dropped 3 bases and J dropped 7 bases, with 10 bases sitting between them. The CDR3 loop is CASSFLGDQPQHF. The CDR3 region has the DNA TGTGCCAGCAGTTTTCTAGGGGACCAGCCCCAGCATTTT.

Only a few counts were recorded for this clonotype. This chain connects TRBV2 to TRBJ2-5; TRBD2 matches 7 bases. This CDR3 is built from 14 residues. V shed 7 bases, J shed 1 base, and the junction held 6 bases outside the gene matches. Germline V gives CDR1 SNHLY, CDR2 FYNNEI. For the CDR3, the DNA is TGTGCCAGCAAAGCGGGGACCTTCCAAGAGACCCAGTACTTC. Translated, it gives CASKAGTFQETQYF.

The chain is built from TRBV2 and TRBJ1-2, with D unclear. Germline V gene sequence: CDR1 SNHLY, CDR2 FYNNEI. This CDR3 comprises 13 residues. V lost 6 bases and J lost 3, with 11 bases in between. The CDR3 protein is CASRPEMDYGYTF. CDR3 DNA: TGTGCCAGCAGACCAGAGATGGACTATGGCTACACCTTC.

This clonotype came up a few times. The DNA is omitted, as the CDR3 cannot be located on it reliably, and the CDR3 follows TCRdb's listing. This sequence joins TRBV7-9 and TRBJ1-1. Ends included, the CDR3 has 15 residues. Germline assignment: CDR1 SEHNR and CDR2 FQNEAQ (reference sequence). CDR3 sequence: CASSLAVPGETEAFF.

This clonotype appeared once. The chain recombines TRBV13 with TRBJ1-5; 9 bases map to TRBD1. V was pared by 0 bases and J by 6 bases, with 3 bases of the junction left unmatched. The CDR3 totals 15 residues. Germline values: CDR1 PRHDT, CDR2 FYEKMQ (reference sequence). The CDR3 sequence: CASSLGRTGVQPQHF. The CDR3 region has the DNA TGTGCCAGCAGCTTAGGGCGGACAGGGGTTCAGCCCCAGCATTTT.

This clonotype turned up a few times. The chain combines TRBV6-1 with TRBJ2-5; D is ambiguous. Trimming removed 5 bases at V and 5 bases at J, with 9 bases between. The CDR3 is 12 residues long. The germline gives CDR1 MNHNS, CDR2 SASEGT. The DNA of the CDR3 is TGTGCCAGCAGTTACACCATGGAGACCCAGTACTTC. Translated: CASSYTMETQYF.

This chain joins TRBV7-9 and TRBJ2-2; no firm D call. In germline, CDR1 is SEHNR, CDR2 FQNEAQ (reference sequence). This CDR3 is 14 amino acids long. V dropped 5 bases and J dropped 6 bases, with 13 bases sitting between them. The CDR3 is CASSDPLGAGELFF. Written as DNA, the CDR3 is TGTGCCAGCAGCGACCCTCTAGGAGCCGGGGAGCTGTTTTTT.

There are many counts of this clonotype. The chain links TRBV15 to TRBJ2-5; 8 bases are a match to TRBD1. V was clipped by 0 bases and J by 4 bases; unmatched bases: 10. This CDR3 comprises 17 residues. The germline V gene encodes CDR1 LNHNV and CDR2 YYDKDF (reference sequence). CDR3 protein: CATSRDLRPGGGETQYF. CDR3 nucleotide sequence: TGTGCCACCAGCAGAGATCTCCGACCAGGGGGCGGAGAGACCCAGTACTTC.

CDR3 amino acids: CASSQEGDRAYEQYF. DNA of the CDR3: TGCGCCAGCAGCCAAGAAGGGGACAGGGCCTACGAGCAGTACTTC. This chain joins TRBV4-1 and TRBJ2-7, with 9 bases that match TRBD1. V was clipped by 0 bases and J by 2 bases; unmatched bases: 2. Germline CDR1 MGHRA, CDR2 YSYEKL. This CDR3 has 15 residues.

The chain couples TRBV29-1 to TRBJ2-6; D ambiguous. The germline CDR1 and CDR2 sequences are SQVTM and ANQGSEA. This CDR3 is built from 17 residues. Trimming removed 1 base at V and 2 bases at J, with 15 bases between. This chain's CDR3 is CSVEVNRSKAGANVLTF. For the CDR3, the DNA is TGCAGCGTTGAAGTGAACAGATCGAAAGCTGGGGCCAACGTCCTGACTTTC.

The rearrangement links TRBV11-2 to TRBJ2-5; the D gene is possibly TRBD2 (6 bases). The V end lost 0 bases, the J end lost 1 base, and 9 bases lay between the germline ends. There are 15 residues in the CDR3. Germline loops: CDR1 SGHAT, CDR2 FQNNGV. CDR3 nucleotides: TGTGCCAGCAGCTTAGACGGGGGAAGCCAAGAGACCCAGTACTTC. It encodes CASSLDGGSQETQYF. Combining the CDR3 with reference TRBV11-2 and TRBJ2-5 gives the whole variable domain EAGVAQSPRYKIIEKRQSVAFWCNPISGHATLYWYQQILGQGPKLLIQFQNNGVVDDSQLPKDRFSAERLKGVDSTLKIQPAKLEDSAVYLCASSLDGGSQETQYFGPGTRLLVL.

This clonotype has a single count. This chain uses TRBV7-9 with TRBJ2-7; TRBD2 matches 7 bases. Germline lookup yields CDR1 SEHNR and CDR2 FQNEAQ (reference sequence). V was clipped by 5 bases and J by 4 bases; unmatched bases: 14. The CDR3 has 16 residues. CDR3 protein: CASSPAGVERDYEQYF. The CDR3 DNA reads TGTGCCAGCAGCCCCGCGGGGGTAGAGAGAGATTACGAGCAGTACTTC.

There are many counts of this clonotype. This rearrangement joins TRBV7-9 to TRBJ1-6, with 7 positions matching TRBD1. CDR3 length: 14 amino acids. The junction had 8 bases not matched to a gene; V was cut back by 5 bases and J by 10 bases. CDR1 and CDR2 (germline): SEHNR, FQNEAQ (reference sequence). CDR3 coding DNA: TGTGCCAGCAGCCCGGGACAGTGGGGATCACCCCTCCACTTT. Translating gives CASSPGQWGSPLHF.

The gene calls are TRBV20-1 and TRBJ1-5, with 9 bases lining up with TRBD1. V trimming: 1 base; J trimming: 6 bases; junction bases outside the gene matches: 10. This CDR3 comprises 16 residues. The V gene's germline CDR1 is DFQATT and CDR2 SNEGSKA (reference sequence). CDR3 DNA sequence: TGCAGTGCTAGAGCCGGGACAGGGAAGGACGGTCAGCCCCAGCATTTT. Protein product: CSARAGTGKDGQPQHF.

This rearrangement joins TRBV20-1 to TRBJ1-1; D gene uncertain. CDR1 is DFQATT, CDR2 SNEGSKA, per germline (reference sequence). V was trimmed by 5 bases and J by 4 bases, leaving 14 bases between them. The CDR3 has 13 amino acids. CDR3 DNA sequence: TGCAGTGCTCCGCAGGCGGCTCTCACTGAAGCTTTCTTT. Its translation is CSAPQAALTEAFF.

V gene TRBV7-9 combines with J gene TRBJ1-2, with 9 nucleotides matching TRBD1. Germline V gene sequence: CDR1 SEHNR, CDR2 FQNEAQ (reference sequence). V lost 5 bases to trimming and J lost 8 bases; unmatched junction nucleotides: 12. The CDR3 consists of 15 residues. DNA for the CDR3: TGTGCCAGCAGCCCGGGGACAGGGCGAATAGAAGGCTACACCTTC. Residues: CASSPGTGRIEGYTF.

This chain joins TRBV15 and TRBJ1-2; a weak D match, TRBD1 (6 bases). V shed 0 bases and J shed 8 bases, with 10 bases lying between them. The CDR3 length is 13 residues. CDR1 is LNHNV and CDR2 is YYDKDF in the germline V gene (reference sequence). DNA for the CDR3: TGTGCCACCAGCAGAGAACAGGGTCTCGGCTACACCTTC. This gives the protein CATSREQGLGYTF.

This clonotype was recorded many times. The CDR3 loop reads CASSEALGQGHEQYF. In DNA form, the CDR3 reads TGTGCCAGCAGTGAAGCGCTGGGACAGGGTCACGAGCAGTACTTC. This rearrangement joins TRBV2 to TRBJ2-7; TRBD1 matches 9 bases. The CDR3 has 15 amino acids. V lost 0 bases, J lost 5 bases, and 5 bases stayed unmatched. Germline V gene sequence: CDR1 SNHLY, CDR2 FYNNEI.

The chain couples TRBV29-1 to TRBJ1-1; D possibly corresponds to TRBD1 (5 bases). The CDR3 spans 14 residues. V lost 5 bases and J 1 base, leaving 14 bases between the germline ends. The V gene's germline CDR1 is SQVTM and CDR2 ANQGSEA. CDR3 residues: CSVRDGGTNTEAFF. Written as DNA, the CDR3 is TGCAGCGTTAGGGACGGGGGAACGAACACTGAAGCTTTCTTT.

This clonotype has only one observation. This may stem from a read error, because a much larger clone lies one nucleotide away. CDR3 amino acids: CASSRGVRAAYEQYF. The CDR3 nucleotides read TGTGCCAGCAGCCGAGGTGTCAGGGCAGCCTACGAGCAGTACTTC. The chain employs TRBV6-1 and TRBJ2-7, with D possibly TRBD1 on 5 matching bases. The CDR3 spans 15 residues. Germline loops: CDR1 MNHNS, CDR2 SASEGT. V was pared by 6 bases and J by 2 bases, with 17 bases between.

This clonotype has only a few counts. The CDR3 protein is CASSTGHRNTGELFF. CDR3 nucleotides: TGTGCCAGTAGTACGGGACACAGGAACACCGGGGAGCTGTTTTTT. V is TRBV19 and J is TRBJ2-2; weak D call: TRBD1 (6 bases). The CDR3 runs to 15 residues. Germline V CDR1 and CDR2: LNHDA, SQIVND (reference sequence). The V and J ends lost 4 bases and 1 base respectively, with 10 bases between them.

This clonotype was picked up a small number of times. The J gene is TRBJ1-2, the V gene TRBV29-1, with D perhaps TRBD1 (6 bases). The CDR3 runs 12 residues. Trimming took off 8 bases at V and 7 bases at J, with 17 bases between the two ends. Germline V gene sequence: CDR1 SQVTM, CDR2 ANQGSEA. CDR3 sequence: CSLASGGAGYTF. CDR3 coding DNA: TGCAGCTTGGCGTCGGGGGGCGCTGGCTACACCTTC.

The genes are TRBV7-2 and TRBJ1-6, with TRBD1 matching 7 bases. Germline V gene data show CDR1 as SGHTA and CDR2 as FQGNSA. There are 15 residues in the CDR3. J gave up 5 bases and V 5 bases, and 6 bases lay outside the gene matches. The CDR3 sequence: CASSAAGTDNSPLHF. The CDR3, as DNA: TGTGCCAGCAGCGCGGCCGGGACAGATAATTCACCCCTCCACTTT.

The chain combines TRBV25-1 with TRBJ2-5; 9 bases are shared with TRBD2. This CDR3 comprises 13 residues. J lost 6 bases, V lost 3 bases, and 2 bases had no gene match. Germline V lookup: CDR1 MGHDK, CDR2 SYGVNS. In DNA form, the CDR3 reads TGTGCCAGCAGTGACCTAGCGGGGCAGACCCAGTACTTC. Amino acids: CASSDLAGQTQYF.

This sequence joins TRBV20-1 and TRBJ2-7, with a possible D match to TRBD1 (5 bases). Germline V CDR1 and CDR2: DFQATT, SNEGSKA (reference sequence). The CDR3 is 12 amino acids. Trimming left V 0 bases short and J 13 bases short, with 16 bases between. The CDR3: CSARDQASGLYF. In DNA, the CDR3 is TGCAGTGCTAGAGATCAGGCGTCAGGGCTCTACTTC.

The rearrangement joins TRBV20-1 to TRBJ2-7; the D gene is possibly TRBD2 (6 bases). Germline CDR1 is DFQATT and CDR2 is SNEGSKA (reference sequence). CDR3 length equals 12 residues. The CDR3 sequence: CSVRGRSYEQYF. DNA for the CDR3: TGCAGCGTCCGGGGGAGATCCTACGAGCAGTACTTC.

This clonotype was recorded many times. The chain joins TRBV2 to TRBJ2-2; the D is unclear. V was cut by 6 bases and J by 2 bases, with 7 bases left in between. Germline CDR1 is SNHLY and CDR2 is FYNNEI. The CDR3 contains 13 residues. DNA for the CDR3: TGTGCCAGCAGCCGGGCTAACACCGGGGAGCTGTTTTTT. Translating gives CASSRANTGELFF.

The chain is built from TRBV9 and TRBJ2-2; D gene uncertain. CDR3 size: 17 residues. Germline CDR1 is SGDLS and CDR2 is YYNGEE. V shed 0 bases and J shed 3 bases, with 15 bases lying between them. CDR3 region: CASSVAVKASDTGELFF. The CDR3 coding sequence is TGTGCCAGCAGCGTAGCGGTAAAGGCGTCGGACACCGGGGAGCTGTTTTTT.

Only a few counts were recorded for this clonotype. This chain links TRBV9 with TRBJ1-4; D is unresolved. With 4 bases removed from V and 5 bases from J, the gap between germline ends came to 15 bases. This CDR3 region has 15 residues. Germline lookup yields CDR1 SGDLS and CDR2 YYNGEE. The chain's CDR3 is CASSKPGVGNEKLFF. The CDR3 DNA is TGTGCCAGCAGCAAACCCGGGGTTGGGAATGAAAAACTGTTTTTT.